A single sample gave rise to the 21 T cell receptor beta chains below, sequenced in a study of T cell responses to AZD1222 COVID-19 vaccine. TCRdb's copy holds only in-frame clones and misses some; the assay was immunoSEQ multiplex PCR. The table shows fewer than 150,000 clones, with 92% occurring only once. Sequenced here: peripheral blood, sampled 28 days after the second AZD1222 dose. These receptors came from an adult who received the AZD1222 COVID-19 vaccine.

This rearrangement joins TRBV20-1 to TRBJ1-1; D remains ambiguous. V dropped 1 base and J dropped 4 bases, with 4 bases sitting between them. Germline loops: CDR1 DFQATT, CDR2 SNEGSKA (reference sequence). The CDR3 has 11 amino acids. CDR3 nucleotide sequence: TGCAGTGCTAGAGGGGGCACTGAAGCTTTCTTT. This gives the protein CSARGGTEAFF.

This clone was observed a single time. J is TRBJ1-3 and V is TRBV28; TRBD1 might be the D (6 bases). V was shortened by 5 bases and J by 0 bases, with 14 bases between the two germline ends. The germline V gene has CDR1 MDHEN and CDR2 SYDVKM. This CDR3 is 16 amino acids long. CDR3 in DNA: TGTGCCAGCAGTCTTACGGGACACCGCTCTGGAAACACCATATATTTT. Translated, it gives CASSLTGHRSGNTIYF.

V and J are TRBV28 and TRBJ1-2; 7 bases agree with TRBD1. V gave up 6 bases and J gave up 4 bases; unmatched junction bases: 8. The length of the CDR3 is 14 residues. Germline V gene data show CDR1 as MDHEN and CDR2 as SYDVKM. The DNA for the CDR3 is TGTGCCAGCAGGAATCACGGGACAGTCTATGGCTACACCTTC. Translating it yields CASRNHGTVYGYTF.

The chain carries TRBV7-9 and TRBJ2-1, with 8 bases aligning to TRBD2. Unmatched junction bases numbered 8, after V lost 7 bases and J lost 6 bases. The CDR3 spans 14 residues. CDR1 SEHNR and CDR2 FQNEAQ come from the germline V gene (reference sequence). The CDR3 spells CASTSGGAINEQFF. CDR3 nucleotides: TGTGCCAGCACCTCCGGGGGGGCCATCAATGAGCAGTTCTTC. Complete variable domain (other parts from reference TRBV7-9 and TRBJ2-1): DTGVSQNPRHKITKRGQNVTFRCDPISEHNRLYWYRQTLGQGPEFLTYFQNEAQLEKSRLLSDRFSAERPKGSFSTLEIQRTEQGDSAMYLCASTSGGAINEQFFGPGTRLTVL.

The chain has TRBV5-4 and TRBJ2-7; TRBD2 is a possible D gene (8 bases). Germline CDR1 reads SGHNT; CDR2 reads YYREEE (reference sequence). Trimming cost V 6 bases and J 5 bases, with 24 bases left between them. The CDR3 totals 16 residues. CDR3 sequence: CASTNSGGGRVNEQYF. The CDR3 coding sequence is TGTGCCAGCACCAACTCGGGAGGGGGCAGGGTGAACGAGCAGTACTTC.

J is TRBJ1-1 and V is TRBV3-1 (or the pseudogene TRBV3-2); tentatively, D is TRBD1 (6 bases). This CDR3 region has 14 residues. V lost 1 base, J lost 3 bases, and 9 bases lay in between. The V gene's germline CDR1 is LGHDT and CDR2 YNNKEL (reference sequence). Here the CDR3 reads CASSQATGYTEAFF. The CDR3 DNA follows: TGTGCCAGCAGCCAAGCGACAGGCTACACTGAAGCTTTCTTT.

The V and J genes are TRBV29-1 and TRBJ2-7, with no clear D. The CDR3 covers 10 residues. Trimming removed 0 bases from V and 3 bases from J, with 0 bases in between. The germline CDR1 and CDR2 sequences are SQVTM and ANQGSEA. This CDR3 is CSVEDYEQYF. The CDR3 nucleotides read TGCAGCGTTGAAGACTACGAGCAGTACTTC.

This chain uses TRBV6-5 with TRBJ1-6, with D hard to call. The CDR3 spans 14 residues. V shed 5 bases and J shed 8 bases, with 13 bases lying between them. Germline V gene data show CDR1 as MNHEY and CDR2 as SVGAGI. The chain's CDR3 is CASSRPSRDSPLHF. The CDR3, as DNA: TGTGCCAGCAGTCGGCCGAGCCGGGATTCACCCCTCCACTTT.

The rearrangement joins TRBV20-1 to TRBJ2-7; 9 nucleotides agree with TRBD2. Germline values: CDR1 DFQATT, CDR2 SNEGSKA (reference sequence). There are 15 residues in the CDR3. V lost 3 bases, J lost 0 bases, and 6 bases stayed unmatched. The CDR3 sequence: CSASYGLAHSYEQYF. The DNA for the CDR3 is TGCAGTGCTAGTTATGGACTAGCGCACTCCTACGAGCAGTACTTC.

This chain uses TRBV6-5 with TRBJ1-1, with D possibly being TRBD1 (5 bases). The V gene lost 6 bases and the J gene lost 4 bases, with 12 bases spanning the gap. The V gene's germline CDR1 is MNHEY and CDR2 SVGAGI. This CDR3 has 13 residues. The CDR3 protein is CASSYGTGTEAFF. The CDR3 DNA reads TGTGCCAGCAGCTATGGGACGGGCACTGAAGCTTTCTTT.

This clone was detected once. CDR3 region: CATSDLLGVGYTF. The CDR3 DNA reads as TGTGCCACCAGTGATTTGCTTGGGGTTGGCTACACCTTC. The chain couples TRBV24-1 to TRBJ1-2; D is unresolved. V gave up 0 bases and J gave up 7 bases, with 8 bases separating them. The CDR3 is made up of 13 amino acids. Germline V gene lookup returns CDR1 KGHDR and CDR2 SFDVKD.

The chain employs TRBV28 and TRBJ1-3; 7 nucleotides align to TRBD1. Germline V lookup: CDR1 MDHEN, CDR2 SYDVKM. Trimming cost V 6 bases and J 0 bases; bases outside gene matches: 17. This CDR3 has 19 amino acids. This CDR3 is CASSPIGIGQEDSGNTIYF. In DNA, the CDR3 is TGTGCCAGCAGCCCAATCGGAATAGGACAGGAAGACTCTGGAAACACCATATATTTT. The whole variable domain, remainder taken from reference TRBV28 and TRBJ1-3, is DVKVTQSSRYLVKRTGEKVFLECVQDMDHENMFWYRQDPGLGLRLIYFSYDVKMKEKGDIPEGYSVSREKKERFSLILESASTNQTSMYLCASSPIGIGQEDSGNTIYFGEGSWLTVV.

DNA of the CDR3: TGTGCCAGCAGTGAAGACTCCTTGCAGTATTTT. Protein: CASSEDSLQYF. The V and J genes are TRBV2 and TRBJ2-3; D is unresolved. V dropped 1 base and J dropped 11 bases, with 7 bases sitting between them. CDR1 and CDR2 (germline): SNHLY, FYNNEI. The CDR3 sequence is 11 residues long.

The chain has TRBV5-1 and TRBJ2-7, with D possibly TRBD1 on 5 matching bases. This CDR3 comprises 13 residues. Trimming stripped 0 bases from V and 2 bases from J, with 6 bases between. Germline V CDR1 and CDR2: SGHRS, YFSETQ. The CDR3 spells CASSLEGPYEQYF. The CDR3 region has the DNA TGCGCCAGCAGCTTGGAGGGGCCCTACGAGCAGTACTTC.

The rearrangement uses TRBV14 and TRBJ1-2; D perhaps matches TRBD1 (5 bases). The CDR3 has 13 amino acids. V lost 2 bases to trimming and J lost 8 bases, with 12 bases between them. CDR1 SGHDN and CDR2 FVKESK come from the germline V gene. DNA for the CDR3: TGTGCCAGCAGCCAAACCCAGGGCTGGGGCTACACCTTC. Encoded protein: CASSQTQGWGYTF.

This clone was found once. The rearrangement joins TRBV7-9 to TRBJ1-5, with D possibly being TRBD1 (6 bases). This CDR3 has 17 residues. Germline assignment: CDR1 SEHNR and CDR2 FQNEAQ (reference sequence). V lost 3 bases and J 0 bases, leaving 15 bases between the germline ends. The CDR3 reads CASSFLGGGSSNQPQHF. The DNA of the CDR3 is TGTGCCAGCAGCTTTCTAGGGGGAGGGTCTAGCAATCAGCCCCAGCATTTT.

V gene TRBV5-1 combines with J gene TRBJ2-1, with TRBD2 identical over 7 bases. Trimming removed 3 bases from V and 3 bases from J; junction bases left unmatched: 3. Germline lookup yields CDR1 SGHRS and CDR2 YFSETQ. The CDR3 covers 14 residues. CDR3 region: CASSSASGYNEQFF. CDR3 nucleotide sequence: TGCGCCAGCAGCTCGGCTAGCGGCTACAATGAGCAGTTCTTC.

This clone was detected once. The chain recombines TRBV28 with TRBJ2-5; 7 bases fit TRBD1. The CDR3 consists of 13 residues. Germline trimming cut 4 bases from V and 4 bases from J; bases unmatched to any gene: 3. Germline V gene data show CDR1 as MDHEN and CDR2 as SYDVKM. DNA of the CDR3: TGTGCCAGCAGTTATGACAGGGCAGAGACCCAGTACTTC. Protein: CASSYDRAETQYF.

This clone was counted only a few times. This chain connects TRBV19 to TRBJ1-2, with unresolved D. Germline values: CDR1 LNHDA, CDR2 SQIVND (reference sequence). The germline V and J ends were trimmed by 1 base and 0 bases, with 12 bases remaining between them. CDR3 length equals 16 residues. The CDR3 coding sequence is TGTGCCAGTAGTATAGGGGGTCACTCTACTAACTATGGCTACACCTTC. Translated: CASSIGGHSTNYGYTF.

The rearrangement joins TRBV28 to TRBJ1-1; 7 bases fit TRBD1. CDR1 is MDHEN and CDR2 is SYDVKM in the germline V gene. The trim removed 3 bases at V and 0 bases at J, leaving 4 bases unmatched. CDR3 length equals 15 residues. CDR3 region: CASSFWGQMNTEAFF. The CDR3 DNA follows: TGTGCCAGCAGTTTCTGGGGACAGATGAACACTGAAGCTTTCTTT.

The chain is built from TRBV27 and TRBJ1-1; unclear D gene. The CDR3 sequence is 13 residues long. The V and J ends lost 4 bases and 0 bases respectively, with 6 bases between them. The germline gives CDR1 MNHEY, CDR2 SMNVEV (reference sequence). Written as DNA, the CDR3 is TGTGCCAGCAGTTCTACTATGAACACTGAAGCTTTCTTT. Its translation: CASSSTMNTEAFF.